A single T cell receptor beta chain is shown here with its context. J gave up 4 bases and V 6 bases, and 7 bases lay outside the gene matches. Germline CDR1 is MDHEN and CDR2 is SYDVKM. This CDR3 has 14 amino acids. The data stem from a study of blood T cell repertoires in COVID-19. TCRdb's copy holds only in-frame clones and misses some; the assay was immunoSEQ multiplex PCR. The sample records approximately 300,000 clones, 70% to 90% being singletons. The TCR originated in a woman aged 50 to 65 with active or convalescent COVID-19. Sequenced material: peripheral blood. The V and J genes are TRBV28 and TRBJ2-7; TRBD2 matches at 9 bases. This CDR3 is CASRNSGSTYEQYF. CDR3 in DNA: TGTGCCAGCAGAAATAGCGGGAGCACGTACGAGCAGTACTTC.